The rows below give T cell receptor beta chains drawn from one sample of a study of blood T cell repertoires in COVID-19. The repertoire was sequenced with immunoSEQ multiplex PCR; TCRdb's copy has only in-frame clones and lacks some. Of some 75,000 clones detected, roughly 76% appear once; the ten largest clones hold roughly 20%. Sequenced input: peripheral blood. The receptors stem from a woman older than 75 with active or convalescent COVID-19. Both conserved end residues are part of each CDR3. The D gene is left open where the match is weak. The listing skips clone size in some rows; elsewhere it reads once, few, many or a size class.

clone size	V gene	J gene	D gene	CDR3 protein	CDR3 DNA
.	TRBV9	TRBJ2-1	TRBD1	CASSAGPGGSYNEQFF	TGTGCCAGCAGCGCCGGCCCAGGGGGCTCCTACAATGAGCAGTTCTTC
few	TRBV7-7	TRBJ2-7	.	CASSPGVGSSYEQYF	TGTGCTAGCAGCCCCGGGGTGGGCTCCTCCTACGAGCAGTACTTC
.	TRBV6-4	TRBJ2-5	TRBD2	CASSPRGGQETQYF	TGTGCCAGCAGCCCCCGGGGGGGCCAAGAGACCCAGTACTTC
.	TRBV7-2	TRBJ2-5	TRBD1	CASSLGELTGGKETQYF	TGTGCCAGCAGCTTAGGGGAACTAACAGGGGGCAAGGAGACCCAGTACTTC
.	TRBV7-2	TRBJ2-1	TRBD2	CASSFASGGWYNEQFF	TGTGCCAGCAGCTTTGCTAGCGGGGGTTGGTACAATGAGCAGTTCTTC
.	TRBV2	TRBJ2-5	TRBD2	CASSEPSGGIETQYF	TGTGCCAGCAGTGAGCCTAGCGGGGGAATCGAGACCCAGTACTTC
.	TRBV4-3	TRBJ1-2	.	CASSQASQGSYGYTF	TGCGCCAGCAGCCAAGCCTCACAGGGAAGCTATGGCTACACCTTC
.	TRBV5-5	TRBJ2-7	.	CASSLSGVEQYF	TGTGCCAGCAGCCTTTCGGGGGTCGAGCAGTACTTC
.	TRBV29-1	TRBJ2-7	.	CSVGTGFEQYF	TGCAGCGTCGGAACAGGGTTTGAGCAGTACTTC
.	TRBV7-9	TRBJ2-1	TRBD1	CASRVTGGLGNNEQFF	TGTGCCAGCAGAGTAACAGGGGGCCTCGGGAACAATGAGCAGTTCTTC
.	TRBV19	TRBJ2-5	TRBD1	CASRSNPGTGREETQYF	TGTGCCAGTAGGTCTAATCCGGGGACAGGGAGGGAAGAGACCCAGTACTTC
.	TRBV6-2/TRBV6-3	TRBJ2-3	.	CASSSSTDTQYF	TGTGCCAGCAGTTCTAGCACAGATACGCAGTATTTT
few	TRBV6-5	TRBJ1-2	.	CASTLGGGERYGYTF	TGTGCCAGCACCCTTGGAGGTGGGGAGCGGTATGGCTACACCTTC
.	TRBV7-2	TRBJ1-1	TRBD1	CASSYGTGGDTEAFF	TGTGCCAGCAGCTACGGGACAGGTGGGGACACTGAAGCTTTCTTT
.	TRBV3-1/TRBV3-2	TRBJ2-3	.	CASSQTVLHTDTQYF	TGTGCCAGCAGCCAAACAGTCCTACACACAGATACGCAGTATTTT
.	TRBV7-8	TRBJ1-1	TRBD1	CASSLPGQGRTEAFF	TGTGCCAGCAGCTTACCGGGACAGGGGCGGACTGAAGCTTTCTTT
.	TRBV10-3	TRBJ2-1	TRBD2	CAIKVAGGDNEQFF	TGTGCCATCAAGGTAGCGGGGGGCGACAATGAGCAGTTCTTC
.	TRBV25-1	TRBJ1-1	.	CASSDSGVRGEAFF	TGTGCCAGCAGTGATAGCGGGGTACGGGGTGAAGCTTTCTTT
few	TRBV19	TRBJ2-3	.	CASSIVHTDTQYF	TGTGCCAGTAGTATCGTACACACAGATACGCAGTATTTT
.	TRBV7-9	TRBJ2-7	TRBD1	CASSRKWTGGQGRHEQYF	TGTGCCAGCAGCCGAAAGTGGACTGGGGGACAGGGGAGACACGAGCAGTACTTC